The clone carrying this T cell receptor beta chain was seen a few times. Its matching antigen is unknown. The data originate from a study of cytomegalovirus exposure and HLA in healthy donors. About the study: Early released data had approximately 86 million unique TCRs, all coming from HLA-typed donors.

J lost 8 bases, V lost 3 bases, and 7 bases had no gene match. This CDR3 has 14 amino acids. CDR1 is SGHRS and CDR2 is YFSETQ in the germline V gene. 60 Vbeta and 13 Jbeta primers were used in PCR. This table comes from immunoSEQ multiplex PCR, and its TCRdb copy is limited to in-frame clones, with some not included. The table lists 160,000 or so clones, about two thirds of them singletons. The study, taken as a whole, reports: Apart from CMV serostatus, no immune exposure information was available.

This chain connects TRBV5-1 to TRBJ1-4, with 7 bases lining up with TRBD1. This sequence was found in a human donor in good health. Sequenced input: PBMCs. CDR3 in DNA: TGCGCCAGCAGCTCAACCGGGACAGACGAAAAACTGTTTTTT. Its protein is CASSSTGTDEKLFF. Drawing the rest from reference TRBV5-1 and TRBJ1-4, the complete variable domain is KAGVTQTPRYLIKTRGQQVTLSCSPISGHRSVSWYQQTPGQGLQFLFEYFSETQRNKGNFPGRFSGRQFSNSRSEMNVSTLELGDSALYLCASSSTGTDEKLFFGSGTQLSVL.